One and the same sample provided the 27 T cell receptor beta chains below, sequenced in a study of technical replicates of blood from a few donors. Data came from immunoSEQ multiplex PCR; TCRdb stores just in-frame clones and leaves some out. This table holds fewer than 85,000 clones, approximately 94% found once. Sequencing was carried out using T cells isolated from PBMCs. The receptors derive from a human donor in good health.

This clone has a single count. J is TRBJ2-3 and V is TRBV5-4; D remains ambiguous. V shed 0 bases and J shed 0 bases, with 11 bases lying between them. From germline, CDR1 is SGHNT and CDR2 YYREEE (reference sequence). The CDR3 is 16 amino acids. The CDR3 bases are TGTGCCAGCAGCTTGGGATTGAGCGCTAGCACAGATACGCAGTATTTT. Its protein product is CASSLGLSASTDTQYF.

This clone was detected only once. The chain uses TRBV5-1 and TRBJ1-1; perhaps TRBD1 as D (6 bases). Germline loops: CDR1 SGHRS, CDR2 YFSETQ. V was clipped by 0 bases and J by 1 base, with 10 bases between them. The CDR3 is 15 amino acids. This chain's CDR3 is CASSLVGGTNTEAFF. For the CDR3, the DNA is TGCGCCAGCAGCTTGGTTGGGGGCACGAACACTGAAGCTTTCTTT.

The chain links TRBV30 to TRBJ2-5; 7 bases agree with TRBD2. Germline V lookup: CDR1 GTSNPN, CDR2 SVGIG (reference sequence). V lost 7 bases, J lost 5 bases, and 16 bases stayed unmatched. The length of the CDR3 is 15 residues. The CDR3 here is CASQPHSGGSETQYF. DNA for the CDR3: TGTGCCTCCCAACCCCACTCGGGGGGTAGTGAGACCCAGTACTTC.

The V gene is TRBV27, the J gene TRBJ2-7; D possibly corresponds to TRBD1 (5 bases). Trimming removed 8 bases at V and 2 bases at J, with 19 bases between. This CDR3 is built from 15 residues. Germline loops: CDR1 MNHEY, CDR2 SMNVEV (reference sequence). For the CDR3, the DNA is TGTGCCAGCTCCCAGAGCAGGGTGGGCACCTACGAGCAGTACTTC. Its translation: CASSQSRVGTYEQYF.

Only a few counts were recorded for this clone. The chain employs TRBV5-1 and TRBJ1-1; TRBD1 aligns across 9 bases. This CDR3 has 20 residues. Germline-derived CDR1 and CDR2 are SGHRS and YFSETQ. J was trimmed by 1 base and V by 4 bases; bases with no gene match: 20. DNA for the CDR3: TGCGCCAGCAGCCAAAAATCAAATGACAGGGGGAAGGCGTGGAACACTGAAGCTTTCTTT. This gives the protein CASSQKSNDRGKAWNTEAFF. Supplemented by reference TRBV5-1 and TRBJ1-1, the full variable domain reads KAGVTQTPRYLIKTRGQQVTLSCSPISGHRSVSWYQQTPGQGLQFLFEYFSETQRNKGNFPGRFSGRQFSNSRSEMNVSTLELGDSALYLCASSQKSNDRGKAWNTEAFFGQGTRLTVV.

The genes are TRBV11-2 and TRBJ2-7; 9 nucleotides line up with TRBD1. V shed 1 base and J 2 bases; nucleotides not matched to a gene: 3. The germline CDR1 and CDR2 sequences are SGHAT and FQNNGV. The CDR3 runs to 15 residues. CDR3 loop: CASSLGGQGPYEQYF. The CDR3 DNA reads TGTGCCAGCAGCTTAGGGGGACAGGGACCCTACGAGCAGTACTTC.

The J gene is TRBJ2-5, the V gene TRBV7-2; D remains unclear. V shed 6 bases and J shed 5 bases, with 16 bases lying between them. Germline CDR1 reads SGHTA; CDR2 reads FQGNSA. The CDR3 totals 14 residues. CDR3 region: CASRQSTIYETQYF. The CDR3 DNA is TGTGCCAGCAGACAAAGTACTATTTATGAGACCCAGTACTTC.

CDR3 sequence (DNA): TGCGCCAGCAGCCTCGACAGTTCCCTGAACACTGAAGCTTTCTTT. Encoded protein: CASSLDSSLNTEAFF. The V call is TRBV5-1, the J call TRBJ1-1, with D perhaps matching TRBD1 (5 bases). CDR1 is SGHRS and CDR2 is YFSETQ in the germline V gene. V dropped 4 bases and J dropped 0 bases, with 13 bases sitting between them. The CDR3 totals 15 residues.

J is TRBJ2-3 and V is TRBV5-1; TRBD2 agrees at 7 bases. Germline lookup yields CDR1 SGHRS and CDR2 YFSETQ. Trimming took 0 bases from V and 14 from J; bases not matched to a gene: 6. This CDR3 has 12 amino acids. Written as DNA, the CDR3 is TGCGCCAGCAGCTTGGCCGGCGGGGGTTGGTATTTT. Protein sequence: CASSLAGGGWYF.

This clone has only a few counts. The chain is built from TRBV4-2 and TRBJ2-7, with TRBD2 matching over 8 bases. The CDR3 consists of 14 residues. Germline CDR1 and CDR2: LGHNA and YNFKEQ. J was trimmed by 1 base and V by 6 bases; bases with no gene match: 5. The CDR3 loop is CASRLSGTSYEQYF. CDR3 DNA: TGTGCCAGCAGGCTTAGCGGGACTTCCTACGAGCAGTACTTC.

This chain connects TRBV7-9 to TRBJ2-1, with 8 bases fitting TRBD1. The CDR3 sequence is 14 residues long. V was pared by 4 bases and J by 14 bases, with 13 bases of the junction left unmatched. Germline CDR1 SEHNR, CDR2 FQNEAQ (reference sequence). The CDR3 region is CASSWRFGGQGKFF. As DNA, the CDR3 is TGTGCCAGCAGCTGGAGGTTCGGTGGACAGGGAAAGTTCTTC.

CDR3 coding DNA: TGTGCCAGCAGTTTATGGTCAGGGCTCACAGATACGCAGTATTTT. Residues: CASSLWSGLTDTQYF. This chain connects TRBV27 to TRBJ2-3; TRBD1 is a possible D gene (5 bases). This CDR3 region has 15 residues. Germline values: CDR1 MNHEY, CDR2 SMNVEV (reference sequence). Trimming cost V 1 base and J 2 bases, with 10 bases left between them.

The V call is TRBV19, the J call TRBJ2-7; D is unclear. Per germline, CDR1 LNHDA and CDR2 SQIVND (reference sequence). Deletions cut 8 bases from V and 2 bases from J, with 13 bases between. This CDR3 region has 13 residues. The CDR3 DNA is TGTGCCAGTGGCGTAGGAACTACCTACGAGCAGTACTTC. Translated, it gives CASGVGTTYEQYF.

The chain has TRBV2 and TRBJ2-5, with 9 nucleotides matching TRBD2. J was trimmed by 2 bases and V by 5 bases; bases with no gene match: 12. Germline loops: CDR1 SNHLY, CDR2 FYNNEI. This CDR3 contains 17 residues. The CDR3 nucleotides are TGTGCCAGCAGTCTGGGGCTAGCGGGGCACTTTCAAGAGACCCAGTACTTC. This translates into CASSLGLAGHFQETQYF.

The chain combines TRBV10-1 with TRBJ2-5; 7 positions agree with TRBD2. From germline, CDR1 is WNHNN and CDR2 SYGVQD (reference sequence). Trimming at V came to 4 bases and at J to 5 bases, leaving 10 bases not matched to a gene. The CDR3 totals 15 residues. In DNA, the CDR3 is TGCGCCAGCAGTGTTAGACTAGCAGGGTTGGAGACCCAGTACTTC. Translated: CASSVRLAGLETQYF.

The V gene is TRBV7-2, the J gene TRBJ2-1; a possible D gene is TRBD1 (6 bases). The CDR3 extends over 15 amino acids. The V gene's germline CDR1 is SGHTA and CDR2 FQGNSA. The V end was cut by 0 bases, the J end by 8 bases, with 14 bases between. The CDR3 protein is CASSLARQGLDEQFF. The CDR3 nucleotides read TGTGCCAGCAGCTTAGCGCGGCAGGGGCTGGATGAGCAGTTCTTC.

This clone was recorded only once. The chain employs TRBV19 and TRBJ2-7; a possible D gene is TRBD2 (5 bases). Germline CDR1 LNHDA, CDR2 SQIVND (reference sequence). The germline V and J ends were trimmed by 1 base and 3 bases, with 7 bases remaining between them. The CDR3 extends over 13 amino acids. This chain's CDR3 is CASSIGGYYEQYF. The CDR3 DNA reads TGTGCCAGTAGTATAGGAGGGTACTACGAGCAGTACTTC.

This CDR3 reads CASSAIADRWNYGYTF. The DNA of the CDR3 is TGCGCCAGCAGTGCTATTGCCGACAGGTGGAACTATGGCTACACCTTC. The genes are TRBV10-2 and TRBJ1-2, with D possibly being TRBD1 (6 bases). The CDR3 runs to 16 residues. V was cut by 4 bases and J by 2 bases, with 17 bases left in between. Germline V lookup: CDR1 WSHSY, CDR2 SAAADI.

The chain combines TRBV5-4 with TRBJ2-4; 7 bases are shared with TRBD2. Germline lookup yields CDR1 SGHNT and CDR2 YYREEE (reference sequence). The CDR3 spans 14 residues. With V trimmed by 4 bases and J by 7 bases, 8 bases remained unmatched. CDR3 region: CASSLTSAGNIQYF. CDR3 DNA: TGTGCCAGCAGCCTCACTAGCGCGGGGAACATTCAGTACTTC.

The rearrangement uses TRBV18 and TRBJ1-3; D unresolved. Germline V gene lookup returns CDR1 KGHSH and CDR2 LQKENI. V lost 3 bases and J lost 4, with 13 bases in between. The CDR3 totals 15 residues. CDR3 region: CASSPNGLEGNTIYF. In DNA, the CDR3 is TGTGCCAGCTCACCTAACGGATTGGAGGGAAACACCATATATTTT.

This rearrangement joins TRBV6-5 to TRBJ1-1; no reliable D call. The CDR3 sequence is 14 residues long. The V end was cut by 5 bases, the J end by 6 bases, with 16 bases between. The germline gives CDR1 MNHEY, CDR2 SVGAGI. CDR3: CASSRNPGRAEAFF. The CDR3 DNA sequence: TGTGCCAGCAGTAGAAATCCAGGCCGCGCTGAAGCTTTCTTT.

This chain connects TRBV4-1 to TRBJ1-1; D unclear. V was clipped by 3 bases and J by 1 base, with 9 bases between them. The length of the CDR3 is 14 residues. Germline V gene lookup returns CDR1 MGHRA and CDR2 YSYEKL. CDR3 nucleotide sequence: TGCGCCAGCAGCCAGCTTGAGGAGAACACTGAAGCTTTCTTT. Translated: CASSQLEENTEAFF.

The chain joins TRBV28 to TRBJ1-5; D call uncertain. CDR3 size: 14 residues. Germline V gene lookup returns CDR1 MDHEN and CDR2 SYDVKM. Trimming took 3 bases from V and 0 from J, leaving 6 bases between them. CDR3 amino acids: CASSFPNSNQPQHF. CDR3 coding DNA: TGTGCCAGCAGTTTCCCAAATAGCAATCAGCCCCAGCATTTT.

V gene TRBV5-1 combines with J gene TRBJ2-1; D not resolved. This CDR3 is 14 amino acids long. Trimming shortened V by 1 base and J by 4 bases, and 9 bases separated the two germline ends. The germline V gene has CDR1 SGHRS and CDR2 YFSETQ. As DNA, the CDR3 is TGCGCCAGCAGCTTGCCATCAGTATACAATGAGCAGTTCTTC. Its translation is CASSLPSVYNEQFF.

The chain joins TRBV30 to TRBJ2-5; 7 bases match TRBD1. The tail of the sequence fits TRBJ2-7 better, so the J call may be wrong. This CDR3 spans 13 amino acids. Germline V gives CDR1 GTSNPN, CDR2 SVGIG (reference sequence). CDR3 bases: TGTGCCTGGAGTGGGGACAGCATATACGAGCAGTACTTC. Translating gives CAWSGDSIYEQYF.

The chain's CDR3 is CASSVVGGAEAFF. The CDR3 DNA follows: TGTGCCAGCAGCGTAGTCGGAGGGGCTGAAGCTTTCTTT. The chain couples TRBV9 to TRBJ1-1, with a tentative D call TRBD1 (5 bases). The V end was cut by 0 bases, the J end by 6 bases, with 9 bases between. The germline V gene has CDR1 SGDLS and CDR2 YYNGEE. CDR3 size: 13 residues.

The V and J genes are TRBV19 and TRBJ2-2, with D possibly being TRBD2 (6 bases). Germline CDR1 is LNHDA and CDR2 is SQIVND (reference sequence). V was shortened by 5 bases and J by 5 bases, with 9 bases between the two germline ends. The CDR3 spans 13 residues. The CDR3 protein is CASSPGLTGELFF. The CDR3 DNA follows: TGTGCCAGTAGTCCCGGACTAACCGGGGAGCTGTTTTTT.